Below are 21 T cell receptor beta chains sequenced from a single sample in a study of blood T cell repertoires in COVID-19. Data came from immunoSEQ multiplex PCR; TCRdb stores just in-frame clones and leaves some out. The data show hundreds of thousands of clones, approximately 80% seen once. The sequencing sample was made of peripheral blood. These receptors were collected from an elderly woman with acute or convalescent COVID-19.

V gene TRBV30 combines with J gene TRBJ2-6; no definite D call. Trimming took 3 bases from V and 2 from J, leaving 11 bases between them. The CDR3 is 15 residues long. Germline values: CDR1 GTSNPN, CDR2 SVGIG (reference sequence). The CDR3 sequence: CAWSAFFAGANVLTF. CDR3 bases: TGTGCCTGGAGCGCGTTCTTCGCTGGGGCCAACGTCCTGACTTTC.

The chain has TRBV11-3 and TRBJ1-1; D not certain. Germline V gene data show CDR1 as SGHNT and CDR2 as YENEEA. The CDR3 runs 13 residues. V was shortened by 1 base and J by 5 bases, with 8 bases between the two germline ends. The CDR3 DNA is TGTGCCAGCAGCTTAGGGCCTTTGACTGAAGCTTTCTTT. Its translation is CASSLGPLTEAFF.

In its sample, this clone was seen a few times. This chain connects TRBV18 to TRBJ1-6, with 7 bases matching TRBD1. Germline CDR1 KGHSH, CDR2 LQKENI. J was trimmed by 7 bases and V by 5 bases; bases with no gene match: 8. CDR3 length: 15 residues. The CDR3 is CASSFRDSSNSPLHF. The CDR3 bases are TGTGCCAGCTCATTCCGGGACAGTTCAAATTCACCCCTCCACTTT.

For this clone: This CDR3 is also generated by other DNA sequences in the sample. The CDR3 DNA is TGTGCCAGCAGCTTTTCGACAGGGGGCACTGAAGCTTTCTTT. Translating gives CASSFSTGGTEAFF. The chain couples TRBV7-2 to TRBJ1-1, with 9 positions matching TRBD1. V lost 3 bases and J lost 4; bases outside the gene matches: 3. The CDR3 is made up of 14 amino acids. Germline CDR1 reads SGHTA; CDR2 reads FQGNSA.

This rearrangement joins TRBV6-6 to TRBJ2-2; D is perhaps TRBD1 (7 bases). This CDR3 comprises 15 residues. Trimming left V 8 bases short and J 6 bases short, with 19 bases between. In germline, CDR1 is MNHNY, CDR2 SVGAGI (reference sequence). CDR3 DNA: TGTGCCAGCTTCCCTGGGCAGGGGGGTCCCGGGGAGCTGTTTTTT. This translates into CASFPGQGGPGELFF.

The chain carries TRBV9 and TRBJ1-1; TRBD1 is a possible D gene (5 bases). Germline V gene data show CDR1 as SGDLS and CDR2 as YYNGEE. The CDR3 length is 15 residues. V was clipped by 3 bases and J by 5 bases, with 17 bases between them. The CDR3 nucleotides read TGTGCCAGCAGCGCGACAGTCGGCCTCGGGACTGAAGCTTTCTTT. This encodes CASSATVGLGTEAFF.

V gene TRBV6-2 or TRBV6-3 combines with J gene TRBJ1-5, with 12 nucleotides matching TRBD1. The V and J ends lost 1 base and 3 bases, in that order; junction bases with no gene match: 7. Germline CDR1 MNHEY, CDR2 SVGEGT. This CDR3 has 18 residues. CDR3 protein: CASSYFRDRGLPNQPQHF. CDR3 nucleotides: TGTGCCAGCAGTTACTTCCGGGACAGGGGGCTCCCCAATCAGCCCCAGCATTTT.

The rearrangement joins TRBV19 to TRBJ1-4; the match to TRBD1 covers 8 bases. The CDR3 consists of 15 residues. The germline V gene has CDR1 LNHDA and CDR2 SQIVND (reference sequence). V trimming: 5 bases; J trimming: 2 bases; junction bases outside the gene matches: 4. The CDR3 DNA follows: TGTGCCAGTAGTGCCAGGGGGCGTACTAATGAAAAACTGTTTTTT. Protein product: CASSARGRTNEKLFF.

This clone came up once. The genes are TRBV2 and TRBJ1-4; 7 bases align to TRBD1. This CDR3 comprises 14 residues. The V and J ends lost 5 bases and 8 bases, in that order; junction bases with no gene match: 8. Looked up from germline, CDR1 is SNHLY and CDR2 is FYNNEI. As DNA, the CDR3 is TGTGCCAGCAGTCGACAGGGCCTGCTGGAAAAACTGTTTTTT. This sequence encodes CASSRQGLLEKLFF.

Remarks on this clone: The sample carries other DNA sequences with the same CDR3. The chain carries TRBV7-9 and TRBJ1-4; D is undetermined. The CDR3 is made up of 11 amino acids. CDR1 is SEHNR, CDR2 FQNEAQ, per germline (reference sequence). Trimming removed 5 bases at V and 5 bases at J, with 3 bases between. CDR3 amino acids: CASSLNEKLFF. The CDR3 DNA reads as TGTGCCAGCAGCCTAAATGAAAAACTGTTTTTT.

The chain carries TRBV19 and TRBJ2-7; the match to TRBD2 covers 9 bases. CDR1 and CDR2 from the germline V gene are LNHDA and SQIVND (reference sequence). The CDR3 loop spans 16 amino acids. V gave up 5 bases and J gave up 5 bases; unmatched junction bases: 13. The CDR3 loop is CASSPGTSQPPHEQYF. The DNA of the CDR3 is TGTGCCAGTAGTCCGGGGACTAGCCAACCTCCTCACGAGCAGTACTTC.

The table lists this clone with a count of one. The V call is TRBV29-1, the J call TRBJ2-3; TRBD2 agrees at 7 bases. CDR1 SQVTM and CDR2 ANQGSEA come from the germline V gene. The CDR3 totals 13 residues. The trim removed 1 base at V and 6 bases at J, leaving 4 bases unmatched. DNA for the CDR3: TGCAGCGTTGAAGGGACTAGTTCCGATACGCAGTATTTT. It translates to CSVEGTSSDTQYF.

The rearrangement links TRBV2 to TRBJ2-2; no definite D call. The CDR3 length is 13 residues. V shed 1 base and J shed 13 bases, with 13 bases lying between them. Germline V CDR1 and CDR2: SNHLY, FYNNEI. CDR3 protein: CASSEGLVARLFF. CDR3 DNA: TGTGCCAGCAGTGAAGGGCTGGTAGCCAGGCTGTTTTTT. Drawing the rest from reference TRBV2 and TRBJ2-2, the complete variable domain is EPEVTQTPSHQVTQMGQEVILRCVPISNHLYFYWYRQILGQKVEFLVSFYNNEISEKSEIFDDQFSVERPDGSNFTLKIRSTKLEDSAMYFCASSEGLVARLFFGEGSRLTVL.

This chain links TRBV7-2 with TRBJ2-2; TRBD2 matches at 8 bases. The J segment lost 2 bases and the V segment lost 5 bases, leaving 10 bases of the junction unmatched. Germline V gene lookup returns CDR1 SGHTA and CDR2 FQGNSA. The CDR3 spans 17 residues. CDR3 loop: CASSPSAGAANTGELFF. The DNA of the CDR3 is TGTGCCAGCAGCCCCTCAGCGGGGGCAGCAAACACCGGGGAGCTGTTTTTT. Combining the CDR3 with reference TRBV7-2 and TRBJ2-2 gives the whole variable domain GAGVSQSPSNKVTEKGKDVELRCDPISGHTALYWYRQSLGQGLEFLIYFQGNSAPDKSGLPSDRFSAERTGGSVSTLTIQRTQQEDSAVYLCASSPSAGAANTGELFFGEGSRLTVL.

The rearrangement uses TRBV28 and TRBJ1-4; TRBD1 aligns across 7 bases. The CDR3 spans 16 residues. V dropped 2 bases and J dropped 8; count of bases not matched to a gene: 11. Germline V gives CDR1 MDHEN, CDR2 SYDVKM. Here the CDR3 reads CASSLEGALLNEKLFF. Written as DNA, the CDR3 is TGTGCCAGCAGTTTAGAGGGGGCGCTTCTAAACGAAAAACTGTTTTTT.

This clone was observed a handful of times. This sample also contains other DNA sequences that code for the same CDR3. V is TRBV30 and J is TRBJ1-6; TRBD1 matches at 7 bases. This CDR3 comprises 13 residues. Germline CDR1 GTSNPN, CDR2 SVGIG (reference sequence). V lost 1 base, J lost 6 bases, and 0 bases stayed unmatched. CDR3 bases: TGTGCCTGGAGTGGACAGGGTAATTCACCCCTCCACTTT. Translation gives CAWSGQGNSPLHF.

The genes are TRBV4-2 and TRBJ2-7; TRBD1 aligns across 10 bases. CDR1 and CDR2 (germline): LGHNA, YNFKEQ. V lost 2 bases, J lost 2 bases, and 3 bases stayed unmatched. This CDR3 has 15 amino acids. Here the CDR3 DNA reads TGTGCCAGCAGCCAAAGGGACAGGGGTACCTACGAGCAGTACTTC. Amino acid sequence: CASSQRDRGTYEQYF.

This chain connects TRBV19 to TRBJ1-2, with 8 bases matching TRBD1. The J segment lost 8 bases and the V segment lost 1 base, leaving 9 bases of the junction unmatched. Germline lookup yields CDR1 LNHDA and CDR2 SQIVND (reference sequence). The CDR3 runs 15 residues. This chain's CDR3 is CASSIALDRVRGYTF. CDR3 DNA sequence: TGTGCCAGTAGTATAGCCCTGGACAGGGTCCGAGGCTACACCTTC.

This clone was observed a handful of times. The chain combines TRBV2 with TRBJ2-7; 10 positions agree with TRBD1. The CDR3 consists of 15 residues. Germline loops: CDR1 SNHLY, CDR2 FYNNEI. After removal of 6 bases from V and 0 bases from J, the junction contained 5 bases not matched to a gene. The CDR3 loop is CASRRDRGLSYEQYF. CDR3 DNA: TGTGCCAGCAGGAGGGACAGGGGTCTCTCCTACGAGCAGTACTTC. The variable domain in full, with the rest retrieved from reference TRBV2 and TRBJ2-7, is EPEVTQTPSHQVTQMGQEVILRCVPISNHLYFYWYRQILGQKVEFLVSFYNNEISEKSEIFDDQFSVERPDGSNFTLKIRSTKLEDSAMYFCASRRDRGLSYEQYFGPGTRLTVT.

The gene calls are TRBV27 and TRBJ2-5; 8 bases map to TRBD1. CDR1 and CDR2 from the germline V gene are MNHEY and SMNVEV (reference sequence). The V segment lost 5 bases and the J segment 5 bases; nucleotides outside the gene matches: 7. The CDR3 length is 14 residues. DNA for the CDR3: TGTGCCAGCAGTGCATACAGGGGGTCGGAGACCCAGTACTTC. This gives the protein CASSAYRGSETQYF.

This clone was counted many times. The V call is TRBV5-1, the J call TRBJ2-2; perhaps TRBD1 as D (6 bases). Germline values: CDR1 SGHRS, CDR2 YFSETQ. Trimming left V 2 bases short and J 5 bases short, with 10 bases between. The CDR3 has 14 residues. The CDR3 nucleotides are TGCGCCAGCAGCTTTTTACAGGGAACCGGGGAGCTGTTTTTT. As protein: CASSFLQGTGELFF.